This is a list of T cell receptor beta chains from one sample in a study of radiotherapy plus CTLA-4 blockade in lung cancer. Profiling relied on immunoSEQ multiplex PCR, and the TCRdb table lists in-frame clones only, not all of them. The sample contains tens of thousands of clones, 72% of which appear only once. The material sequenced was peripheral blood, taken from a patient treated with radiotherapy plus ipilimumab. All receptors derive from a human donor with non-small cell lung cancer who had stable disease on radiotherapy plus ipilimumab. Each CDR3 is given with its conserved first and last residue. A D gene is named only where the DNA matches it firmly. Not every row has a clone size; where given, it reads once, few, many or a size class.

V gene,clone size,J gene,D gene,CDR3 DNA,CDR3 protein
TRBV29-1,-,TRBJ2-7,TRBD2,TGCAGCGTGGGGGGGGTTACCTACGAGCAGTACTTC,CSVGGVTYEQYF
TRBV5-4,-,TRBJ2-1,TRBD2,TGTGCCAGCAGCACGACTAGCGGACAGCAGTTCTTC,CASSTTSGQQFF
TRBV7-8,-,TRBJ1-1,-,TGTGCCAGCTGTCGGGGCGGGGGATTAAACACTGAAGCTTTCTTT,CASCRGGGLNTEAFF
TRBV6-5,few,TRBJ2-1,-,TGTGCCAGCAGTTACGCCTTCGACAGCCCGCAGTTCTTC,CASSYAFDSPQFF
TRBV6-5,-,TRBJ2-5,-,TGTGCCAGCAGCCCCGGGGGAGGAGGGGCCCAGTACTTC,CASSPGGGGAQYF
TRBV6-4,-,TRBJ1-2,TRBD1,TGTGCCAGCAGTTCAGGGGGCTTGGGCTATGGCTACACCTTC,CASSSGGLGYGYTF
TRBV5-4,once,TRBJ2-3,-,TGTGCCAGCAGCCCAACTCCCACAGATACGCAGTATTTT,CASSPTPTDTQYF
TRBV5-4,-,TRBJ1-2,-,TGTGCCAGCAGCCCCCTGCTGGGCGGACTAAGACGCTACACCTTC,CASSPLLGGLRRYTF
TRBV2,-,TRBJ2-2,-,TGTGCCAGCAACGGACTGCCCGCCGGGGAGCTGTTTTTT,CASNGLPAGELFF
TRBV12-5,-,TRBJ1-5,-,TGTGCTAGTGGTCGGGCTGGGGAGGGTCAGCCCCAGCATTTT,CASGRAGEGQPQHF
TRBV30,-,TRBJ1-1,TRBD1,TGTGCCTGGAGTCCAGGGGGGACAGGGGGGCTGAACACTGAAGCTTTCTTT,CAWSPGGTGGLNTEAFF
TRBV4-1,-,TRBJ1-2,-,TGCGCCAGCAGCCTCGTGGGCGTTCGGTATGGCTACACCTTC,CASSLVGVRYGYTF
TRBV27,few,TRBJ2-1,TRBD1,TGTGCCAGCAAAATACAGGGGGCCAAGAGCAATGAGCAGTTCTTC,CASKIQGAKSNEQFF
TRBV7-8,-,TRBJ1-6,-,TGTGCCAGCAGCCCCCTCTTTGCACCCCTCCACTTT,CASSPLFAPLHF
TRBV7-2,-,TRBJ1-2,TRBD1,TGTGCCAGCACCCACGGGACAGCTAACTATGGCTACACCTTC,CASTHGTANYGYTF
TRBV7-2,-,TRBJ1-1,-,TGTGCCAGCAGCACTACGCCAGGGGTAGGGACTGAAGCTTTCTTT,CASSTTPGVGTEAFF
TRBV6-1,-,TRBJ1-6,TRBD1,TGTGCCAGCAGTGCCACAGGGGTCGCCCCGGATTCACCCCTCCACTTT,CASSATGVAPDSPLHF
TRBV5-6,-,TRBJ1-2,-,TGTGCCAGCAGCTTGCCCAGCCAGGGGAATGCGAACTATGGCTACACCTTC,CASSLPSQGNANYGYTF
TRBV19,-,TRBJ1-1,TRBD1,TGTGCCAGTTCGGACAGGCCGAACACTGAAGCTTTCTTT,CASSDRPNTEAFF
TRBV7-9,-,TRBJ2-7,-,TGTGCCAGCAGCCTCGACAGGAAACAGTACTTC,CASSLDRKQYF
TRBV4-2,-,TRBJ1-5,TRBD1,TGTGCCAGCAGCCTGGGACAGGGCAATCAGCCCCAGCATTTT,CASSLGQGNQPQHF
TRBV5-1,-,TRBJ2-2,-,TGCGCCAGCAGCCCCATGGGAGCCGCGAACACCGGGGAGCTGTTTTTT,CASSPMGAANTGELFF
TRBV18,-,TRBJ2-7,TRBD2,TGTGCCAGCTCACCACCCACTCGGGGGGGGGCCGGCTACGAGCAGTACTTC,CASSPPTRGGAGYEQYF
TRBV5-4,-,TRBJ1-2,TRBD1,TGTGCCAGCAGTTCGAAACTGGACAGGGACTATGGCTACACCTTC,CASSSKLDRDYGYTF
TRBV5-4,-,TRBJ2-1,-,TGTGCCAGCAGCTTGTCGATAGTCCCCAATGAGCAGTTCTTC,CASSLSIVPNEQFF
TRBV7-6,-,TRBJ2-5,TRBD2,TGTGCCAGCAGCTTAGCCCCCGTGGCTAGCGGGGGACAAGAGACCCAGTACTTC,CASSLAPVASGGQETQYF
TRBV18,-,TRBJ1-2,-,TGTGCCAGCTCACCAGAGGGAGTCTATGGCTACACCTTC,CASSPEGVYGYTF
TRBV7-9,once,TRBJ2-5,TRBD2,TGTGCCAGCAGCTTAGGAGTAGCGGGGAGAAAAGAGACCCAGTACTTC,CASSLGVAGRKETQYF
TRBV11-3,-,TRBJ2-6,TRBD1,TGTGCCAGCAGCTTAGATTTTGGACAGGGTAACTCTGGGGCCAACGTCCTGACTTTC,CASSLDFGQGNSGANVLTF
TRBV7-2,-,TRBJ1-2,-,TGTGCCAGCAGCTTAGGTGGGACTGAGAATAGCTACACCTTC,CASSLGGTENSYTF
TRBV20-1,once,TRBJ2-1,-,TGCAGTGCTAGTGGAGTCTCGGAGCAGTTCTTC,CSASGVSEQFF
TRBV27,-,TRBJ1-1,-,TGTGCCAGCAGTTCATCTCTTCGGGGGGGCCTCACTGAAGCTTTCTTT,CASSSSLRGGLTEAFF
TRBV7-3,few,TRBJ1-1,-,TGTGCCAGCAGCTTCGCCAGGGCCACTGAAGCTTTCTTT,CASSFARATEAFF
TRBV5-1,-,TRBJ2-1,TRBD1,TGCGCCAGCAGCTTGGGGGACAGGGGTAATCGGGATGAGCAGTTCTTC,CASSLGDRGNRDEQFF
TRBV5-4,-,TRBJ2-6,-,TGTGCCAGCAGCCCCATCGAGGGCATTGCTGGGGCCAACGTCCTGACTTTC,CASSPIEGIAGANVLTF
TRBV20-1,once,TRBJ1-2,-,TGCAGCAGTCACCACTATGGCTACACCTTC,CSSHHYGYTF
TRBV5-4,-,TRBJ2-2,-,TGTGCCAGCAGCCGACCAACAGATAACACCGGGGAGCTGTTTTTT,CASSRPTDNTGELFF
TRBV12-5,few,TRBJ1-5,-,TGTGCTAGTGGCAGGGACACCCTTCAGCCCCAGCATTTT,CASGRDTLQPQHF
TRBV2,few,TRBJ1-2,-,TGTGCCAGCAGCGCCGAGCAGGGCTCCTATGGCTACACCTTC,CASSAEQGSYGYTF
TRBV9,-,TRBJ2-7,TRBD2,TGTGCCAGCAGCGTAGAAACTAGCGGGCTGTACGAGCAGTACTTC,CASSVETSGLYEQYF
TRBV6-5,-,TRBJ1-4,-,TGTGCCAGCAGTCCACGGGGTTATGAAAAACTGTTTTTT,CASSPRGYEKLFF
TRBV7-2,-,TRBJ1-3,-,TGTGCCAGCAGCGACGGGGGGTTGAATAGAAACACCATATATTTT,CASSDGGLNRNTIYF
TRBV29-1,-,TRBJ2-1,-,TGCAGCGTTGTCCACGGGGTACCCTCCTACAATGAGCAGTTCTTC,CSVVHGVPSYNEQFF
TRBV19,-,TRBJ1-2,-,TGTGCCAGTAGTTCTGGACATTTTTCGAACTATGGCTACACCTTC,CASSSGHFSNYGYTF
TRBV5-1,-,TRBJ2-3,-,TGCGCCAGCAGCTTGGGGGCAAAACTGGATACGCAGTATTTT,CASSLGAKLDTQYF
TRBV12-2,-,TRBJ2-7,-,TGTGCAAGTCGCTTAGCACTTCGGGGGACTAGCCGGAGTTTCTACGAGCAGTACTTC,CASRLALRGTSRSFYEQYF
TRBV30,-,TRBJ2-7,TRBD1,TGTGCCCGGGCGGGGACAGGTCCCTACGAGCAGTACTTC,CARAGTGPYEQYF
TRBV11-2,-,TRBJ1-4,-,TGTGCCAGCAGCTTAGGGTCTACAGGGCGGGCTAATGAAAAACTGTTTTTT,CASSLGSTGRANEKLFF
TRBV2,few,TRBJ1-2,-,TGTGCCAGCAGTGGAAGGGACTCTAGGAAAGGTGGCTACACCTTC,CASSGRDSRKGGYTF
TRBV4-3,-,TRBJ2-3,TRBD2,TGCGCCAGCAGCCACACTAGCGGGGGGGCCCCAGATACGCAGTATTTT,CASSHTSGGAPDTQYF
TRBV5-1,few,TRBJ2-5,TRBD1,TGCGCCAGCAGCTCGGGACAGGGGGCAACAGAGACCCAGTACTTC,CASSSGQGATETQYF
TRBV2,-,TRBJ2-3,TRBD2,TGTGCCAGCAGTGGACTAGCGGGAGGAGATACGCAGTATTTT,CASSGLAGGDTQYF
TRBV6-6,-,TRBJ1-4,TRBD1,TGTGCCAGCAGAAGCCCGGGGGACAGGGGCGGGGAAAAACTGTTTTTT,CASRSPGDRGGEKLFF
TRBV14,-,TRBJ1-2,TRBD1,TGTGCCAGCAGCCAAGAAGGGGGCCTGTTTGGCTACACCTTC,CASSQEGGLFGYTF
TRBV5-1,-,TRBJ2-5,TRBD2,TGCGCCAGCAGCGGGACGACTAGCGCAGAAGAGACCCAGTACTTC,CASSGTTSAEETQYF